This T cell receptor beta chain was sequenced during a study of T cell repertoires in ileal Crohn's disease. The wider study: About half received postoperative treatment, some ten with thiopurines and about 20 anti-TNF.

Time point meaning: proximal margin of the surgical specimen (macroscopically non-inflamed). The CDR3 contains 15 residues. J gave up 3 bases and V 1 base, and 3 bases lay outside the gene matches. CDR1 and CDR2 from the germline V gene are SGHTA and FQGNSA. TCRdb keeps only in-frame clones here, not all; method: immunoSEQ multiplex PCR. The table lists 7,000 to 8,000 clones, around four fifths of them singletons. Sequencing input: ileal tissue. The receptor was derived from an adult with Crohn's disease. J is TRBJ2-7 and V is TRBV7-2, with 10 bases fitting TRBD2. The CDR3 DNA follows: TGTGCCAGCAGCTTAGGAGCGGGGGGGTTCTACGAGCAGTACTTC. Its protein is CASSLGAGGFYEQYF.